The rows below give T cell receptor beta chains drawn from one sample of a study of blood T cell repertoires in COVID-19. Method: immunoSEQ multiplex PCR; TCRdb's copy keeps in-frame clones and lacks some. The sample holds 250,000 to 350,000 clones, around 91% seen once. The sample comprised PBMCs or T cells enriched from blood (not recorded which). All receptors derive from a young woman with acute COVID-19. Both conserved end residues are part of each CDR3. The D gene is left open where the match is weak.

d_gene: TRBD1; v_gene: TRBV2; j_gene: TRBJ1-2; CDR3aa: CASNTQGLANYGYTF
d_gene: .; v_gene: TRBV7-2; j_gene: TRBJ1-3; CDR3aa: CASSSGYSGNTIYF
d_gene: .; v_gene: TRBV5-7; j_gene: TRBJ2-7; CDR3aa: CASSLVWASTHEQYF
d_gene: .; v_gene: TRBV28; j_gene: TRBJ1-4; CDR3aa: CASSLPGATNEKLFF
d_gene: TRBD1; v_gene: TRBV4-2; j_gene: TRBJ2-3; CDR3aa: CASSQAPPGQGYTDTQYF
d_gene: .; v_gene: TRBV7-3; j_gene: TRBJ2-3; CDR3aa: CASSPAGLTTDTQYF
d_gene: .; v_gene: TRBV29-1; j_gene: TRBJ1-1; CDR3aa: CSVRRVRDTEAFF
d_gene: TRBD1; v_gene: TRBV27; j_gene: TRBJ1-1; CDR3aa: CASSFKGARGPEAFF
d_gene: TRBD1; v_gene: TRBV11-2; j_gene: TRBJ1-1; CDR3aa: CASSLSGTGGQHGEAFF
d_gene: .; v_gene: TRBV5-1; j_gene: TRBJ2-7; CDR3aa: CASSEDWPSQYEQYF